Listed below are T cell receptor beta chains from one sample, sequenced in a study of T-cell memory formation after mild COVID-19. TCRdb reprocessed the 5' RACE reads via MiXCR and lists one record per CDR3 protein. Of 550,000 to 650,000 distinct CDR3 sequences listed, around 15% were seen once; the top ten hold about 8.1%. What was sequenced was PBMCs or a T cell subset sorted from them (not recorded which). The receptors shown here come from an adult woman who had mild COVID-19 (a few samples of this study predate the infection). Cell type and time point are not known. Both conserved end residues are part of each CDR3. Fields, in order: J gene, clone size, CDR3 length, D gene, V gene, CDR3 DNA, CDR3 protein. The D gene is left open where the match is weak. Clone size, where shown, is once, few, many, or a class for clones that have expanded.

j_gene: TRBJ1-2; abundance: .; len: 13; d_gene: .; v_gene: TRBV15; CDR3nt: TGTGCCACCAGGAGCCAACCCCGGTATGGCTACACCTTC; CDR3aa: CATRSQPRYGYTF
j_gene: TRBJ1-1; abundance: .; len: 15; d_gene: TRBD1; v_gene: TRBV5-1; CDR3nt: TGCGCCAGCAGCTTCGGGACAGACCGGACGACTGAAGCTTTCTTT; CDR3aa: CASSFGTDRTTEAFF
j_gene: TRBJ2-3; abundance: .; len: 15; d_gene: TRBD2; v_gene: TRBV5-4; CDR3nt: TGTGCCAGCAGCTCTACGGGAGGCTTAGCAGATACGCAGTATTTT; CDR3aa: CASSSTGGLADTQYF
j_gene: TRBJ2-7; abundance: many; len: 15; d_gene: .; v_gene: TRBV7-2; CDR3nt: TGTGCCAGCAGCTTAGACAGGGTTACCTCCTACGAGCAGTACTTC; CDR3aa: CASSLDRVTSYEQYF
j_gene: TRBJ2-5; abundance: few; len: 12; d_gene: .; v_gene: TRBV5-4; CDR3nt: TGTGCCAGCAGCTTGGTGGCGTCTGCCCAGTACTTC; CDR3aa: CASSLVASAQYF
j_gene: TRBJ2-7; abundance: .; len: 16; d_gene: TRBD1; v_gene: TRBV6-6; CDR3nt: TGTGCCAGCAGACGATCAGCCGGGACAGGGGGTTACGAGCAGTACTTC; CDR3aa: CASRRSAGTGGYEQYF
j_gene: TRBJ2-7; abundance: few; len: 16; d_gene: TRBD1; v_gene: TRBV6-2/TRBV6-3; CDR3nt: TGTGCCAGCAGTTACTCAGGACAGGACCTCGTGTGGGAGCAGTACTTC; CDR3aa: CASSYSGQDLVWEQYF
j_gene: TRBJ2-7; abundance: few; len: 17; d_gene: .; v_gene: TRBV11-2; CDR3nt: TGTGCCAGCAGCTTAACATCGGGATCCCGGGCCTCCTACGAGCAGTACTTC; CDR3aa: CASSLTSGSRASYEQYF
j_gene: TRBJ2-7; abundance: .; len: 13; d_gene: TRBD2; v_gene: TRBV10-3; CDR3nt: TGTGCCATTACCCGGGGGGGGGCCTACGAGCAGTACTTC; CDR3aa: CAITRGGAYEQYF
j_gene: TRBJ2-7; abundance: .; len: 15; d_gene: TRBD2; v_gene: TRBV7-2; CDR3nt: TGTGCCAGCAGCTTAGAGAGCGGGAGTGGGTACGAGCAGTACTTC; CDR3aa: CASSLESGSGYEQYF
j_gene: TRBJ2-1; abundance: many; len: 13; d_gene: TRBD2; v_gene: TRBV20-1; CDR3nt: TGCAGTGCTCCGCTAGCGGTGCTCAATGAGCAGTTCTTC; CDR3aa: CSAPLAVLNEQFF
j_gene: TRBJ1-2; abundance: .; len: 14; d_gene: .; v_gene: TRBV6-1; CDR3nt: TGTGCCAGCAGTGAAGGCGGCAGCACCTATGGCTACACCTTC; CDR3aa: CASSEGGSTYGYTF
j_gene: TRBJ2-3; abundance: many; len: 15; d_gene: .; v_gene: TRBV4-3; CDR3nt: TGCGCCAGCAGCCTATGGACTTCTCGCACAGATACGCAGTATTTT; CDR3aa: CASSLWTSRTDTQYF
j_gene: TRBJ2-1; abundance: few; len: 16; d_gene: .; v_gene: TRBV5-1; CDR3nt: TGCGCCAGCAGCTTCGCCGCCCCGAGCTCCTACAATGAGCAGTTCTTC; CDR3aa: CASSFAAPSSYNEQFF
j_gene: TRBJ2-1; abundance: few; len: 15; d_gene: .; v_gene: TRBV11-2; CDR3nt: TGTGCCAGCAACGCCTGGGGGAGCTCCTACAATGAGCAGTTCTTC; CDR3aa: CASNAWGSSYNEQFF
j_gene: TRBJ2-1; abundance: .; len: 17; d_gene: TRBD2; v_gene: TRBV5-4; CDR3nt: TGTGCCAGCAGCCCCTACCGGAGGACTAGCGGGACTAGTGAGCAGTTCTTC; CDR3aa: CASSPYRRTSGTSEQFF
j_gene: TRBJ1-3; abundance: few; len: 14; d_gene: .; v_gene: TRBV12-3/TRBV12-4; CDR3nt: TGTGCCAGCAGTCTTTCGAGCGGGAGGAACACCATATATTTT; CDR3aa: CASSLSSGRNTIYF
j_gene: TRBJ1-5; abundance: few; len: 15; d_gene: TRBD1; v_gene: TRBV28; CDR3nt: TGTGCCAGCAGTTTATACAGGGGGTACGGGCAGCCCCAGCATTTT; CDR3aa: CASSLYRGYGQPQHF
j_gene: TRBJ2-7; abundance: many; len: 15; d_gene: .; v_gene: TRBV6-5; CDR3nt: TGTGCCAGCAGGCGAGGACACCTCCTCGCGCACGAGCAGTACTTC; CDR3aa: CASRRGHLLAHEQYF
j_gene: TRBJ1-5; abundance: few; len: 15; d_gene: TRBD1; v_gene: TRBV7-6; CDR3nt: TGTGCCAGCAGCCCAATGACAGGGACCCTTCAGCCCCAGCATTTT; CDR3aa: CASSPMTGTLQPQHF
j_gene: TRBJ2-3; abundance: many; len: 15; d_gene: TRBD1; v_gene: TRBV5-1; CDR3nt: TGCGCCAGCAGCCGGGGGGACAGGGCTGCAGATACGCAGTATTTT; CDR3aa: CASSRGDRAADTQYF
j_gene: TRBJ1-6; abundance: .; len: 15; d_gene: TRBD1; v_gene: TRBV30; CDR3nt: TGTGCCTGGAGTGTACAGGGGGCTTATAATTCACCCCTCCACTTT; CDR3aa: CAWSVQGAYNSPLHF
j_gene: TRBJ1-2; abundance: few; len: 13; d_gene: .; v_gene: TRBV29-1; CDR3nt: TGCAGCGTTGAAGATGGACAGAACTATGGCTACACCTTC; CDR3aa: CSVEDGQNYGYTF
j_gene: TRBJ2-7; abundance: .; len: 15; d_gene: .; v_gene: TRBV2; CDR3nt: TGTGCCAGCAGTGAGGTTGGGGGAACTGTCTACGAGCAGTACTTC; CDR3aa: CASSEVGGTVYEQYF
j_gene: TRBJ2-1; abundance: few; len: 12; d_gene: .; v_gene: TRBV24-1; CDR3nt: TGTGCCACCAGTGATTTGTCTCGGGAGCAGTTCTTC; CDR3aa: CATSDLSREQFF
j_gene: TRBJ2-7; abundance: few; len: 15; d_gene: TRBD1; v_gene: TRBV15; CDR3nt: TGTGCCACCAGCGGGGGGACAGGAATTTCTGACGAGCAGTACTTC; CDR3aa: CATSGGTGISDEQYF
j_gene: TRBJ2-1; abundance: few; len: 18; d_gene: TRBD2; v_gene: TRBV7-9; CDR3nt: TGTGCCAGCAGCTTAAGGCGGGAGGGCCGGCAAATGATTAGTGAGCAGTTCTTC; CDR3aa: CASSLRREGRQMISEQFF
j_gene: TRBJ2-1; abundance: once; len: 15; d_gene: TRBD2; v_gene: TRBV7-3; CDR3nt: TGTGCCAGCAGCTCCGGGAGGACGCCGTACAATGAGCAGTTCTTC; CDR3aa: CASSSGRTPYNEQFF
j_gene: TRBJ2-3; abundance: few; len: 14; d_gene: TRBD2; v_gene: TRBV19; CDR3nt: TGTGCCAGTAGTATTGGCGCTAGCGGAGATACGCAGTATTTT; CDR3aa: CASSIGASGDTQYF
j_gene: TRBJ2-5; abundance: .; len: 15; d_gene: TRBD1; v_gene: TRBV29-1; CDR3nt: TGCAGCGCCGTACTACGGACAGGGGCGGGAGAGACCCAGTACTTC; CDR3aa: CSAVLRTGAGETQYF
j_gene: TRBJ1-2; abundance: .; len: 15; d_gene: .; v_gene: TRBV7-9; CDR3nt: TGTGCCAGCAGCTTAGCCCTCGGGGATGGGTATGGCTACACCTTC; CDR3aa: CASSLALGDGYGYTF
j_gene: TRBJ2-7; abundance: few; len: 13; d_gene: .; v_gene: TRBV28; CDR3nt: TGTGCCAGCATTGGACAGGCGGGGGTGGAGCAGTACTTC; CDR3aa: CASIGQAGVEQYF
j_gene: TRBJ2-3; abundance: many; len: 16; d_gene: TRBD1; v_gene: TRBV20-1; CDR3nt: TGCAGTGCCATCAATTACAGGGGGCGCGAGGCAGATACGCAGTATTTT; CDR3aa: CSAINYRGREADTQYF
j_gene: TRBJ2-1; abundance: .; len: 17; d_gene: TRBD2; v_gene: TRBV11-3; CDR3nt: TGTGCCAGCAGTACTAGCAGCGGGACGGCTTCCTACAATGAGCAGTTCTTC; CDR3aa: CASSTSSGTASYNEQFF
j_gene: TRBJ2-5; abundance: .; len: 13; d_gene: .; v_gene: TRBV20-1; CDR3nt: TGCAGTGCTAGAGCCGGGGGCAAGGAGACCCAGTACTTC; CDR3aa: CSARAGGKETQYF
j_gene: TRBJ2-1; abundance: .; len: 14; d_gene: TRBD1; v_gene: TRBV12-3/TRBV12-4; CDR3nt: TGTGCCAGCAGCCCGACAGGGGTGGGCAATGAGCAGTTCTTC; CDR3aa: CASSPTGVGNEQFF
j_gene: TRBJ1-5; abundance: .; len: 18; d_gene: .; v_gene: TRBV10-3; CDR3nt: TGTGCCATCAGTGAGTCCCCCACCGCCGGCACTCCTAATCAGCCCCAGCATTTT; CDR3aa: CAISESPTAGTPNQPQHF